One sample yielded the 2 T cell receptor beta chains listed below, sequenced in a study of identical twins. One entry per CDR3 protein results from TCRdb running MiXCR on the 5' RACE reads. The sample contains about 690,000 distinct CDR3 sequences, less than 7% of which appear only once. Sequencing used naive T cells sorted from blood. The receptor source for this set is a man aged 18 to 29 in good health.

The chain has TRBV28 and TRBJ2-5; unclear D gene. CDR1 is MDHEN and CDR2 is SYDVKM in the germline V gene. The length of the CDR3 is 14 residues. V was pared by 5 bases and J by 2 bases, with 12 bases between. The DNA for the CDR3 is TGTGCCAGCAGTCGTCTCCAGGCGCAAGAGACCCAGTACTTC. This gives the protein CASSRLQAQETQYF. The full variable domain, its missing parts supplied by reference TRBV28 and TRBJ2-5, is DVKVTQSSRYLVKRTGEKVFLECVQDMDHENMFWYRQDPGLGLRLIYFSYDVKMKEKGDIPEGYSVSREKKERFSLILESASTNQTSMYLCASSRLQAQETQYFGPGTRLLVL.

CDR3 in DNA: TGTGCCAGCAGTGCACTTTCAGCGGGATCGGGGACCGGGGAGCTGTTTTTT. This codes for CASSALSAGSGTGELFF. The J gene is TRBJ2-2, the V gene TRBV6-1, with TRBD2 matching 7 bases. With V trimmed by 4 bases and J by 5 bases, 13 bases remained unmatched. The CDR3 contains 17 residues. Germline V gene sequence: CDR1 MNHNS, CDR2 SASEGT.